The 16 T cell receptor beta chains presented below share a single source sample, sequenced in a study of CD8+ T cells in alopecia areata (dated by TCRdb to between 2017 and 2018). In the paper's terms, the time point label means: 24 weeks on oral tofacitinib. The treatment or condition label corresponds to: oral pan-JAK inhibitor, 5-10 mg twice daily. Library prep was done by the immunoSEQ multiplex PCR assay. For TCR sequencing, RNA was extracted from every sample and reverse transcribed into cDNA to serve as template. The table was pulled from immuneACCESS by TCRdb, which kept in-frame rearrangements only. Such tables lose some clones; where checked, under half of the loss comes from unresolved V genes, and the rest has no known cause. The sample data list 150,000 to 250,000 clones, and nearly 60% of these were observed just once. 4.5% to 6% of the sample rests with the top ten. The sample consisted of CD4+ T cells sorted from blood, taken at week 24, from a patient treated with tofacitinib. All receptors come from a human donor with alopecia areata.

A few counts support this clone. The chain has TRBV10-3 and TRBJ2-7, with 7 bases matching TRBD2. J gave up 5 bases and V 10 bases, and 5 bases lay outside the gene matches. The CDR3 runs 11 residues. In germline, CDR1 is ENHRY, CDR2 SYGVKD. Here the CDR3 DNA reads TGTGCCACCCATGCGGGGGACGAGCAGTACTTC. Translation: CATHAGDEQYF.

The chain carries TRBV15 and TRBJ2-7; 14 nucleotides line up with TRBD2. Germline CDR1 LNHNV, CDR2 YYDKDF (reference sequence). CDR3 length: 13 amino acids. V was clipped by 9 bases and J by 4 bases; unmatched bases: 2. The CDR3 sequence: CATRLAGGYEQYF. CDR3 DNA sequence: TGTGCCACGAGACTAGCGGGAGGGTACGAGCAGTACTTC.

This chain connects TRBV7-3 to TRBJ2-1; D is unclear. CDR3 size: 13 residues. Per germline, CDR1 SGHTA and CDR2 FQGTGA. Trimming removed 3 bases from V and 12 bases from J, with 15 bases in between. The CDR3 reads CASSFNSRMMQFF. The CDR3 nucleotides read TGTGCCAGCAGCTTTAACAGCCGGATGATGCAGTTCTTC.

This clone appeared once. V is TRBV2 and J is TRBJ1-5; perhaps TRBD1 as D (5 bases). The germline gives CDR1 SNHLY, CDR2 FYNNEI. V was trimmed by 0 bases and J by 7 bases, leaving 13 bases between them. The CDR3 is made up of 15 amino acids. The CDR3 region is CASSEALQGTQPQHF. CDR3 bases: TGTGCCAGCAGTGAAGCGCTTCAGGGTACCCAGCCCCAGCATTTT.

The chain uses TRBV30 and TRBJ1-3; 7 bases agree with TRBD1. CDR3 length: 15 residues. Germline CDR1 is GTSNPN and CDR2 is SVGIG (reference sequence). V gave up 2 bases and J gave up 1 base; unmatched junction bases: 5. CDR3 region: CAWSKGASSGNTIYF. CDR3 nucleotide sequence: TGTGCCTGGAGTAAGGGGGCATCTTCTGGAAACACCATATATTTT.

J is TRBJ2-3 and V is TRBV28; a weak D match, TRBD2 (5 bases). The germline V and J ends were trimmed by 2 bases and 0 bases, with 9 bases remaining between them. Germline CDR1 is MDHEN and CDR2 is SYDVKM. The CDR3 is 15 residues long. This chain's CDR3 is CASSLTGDSTDTQYF. Here the CDR3 DNA reads TGTGCCAGCAGTTTAACCGGGGATAGCACAGATACGCAGTATTTT.

In its sample, this clone was seen once. The V gene is TRBV6-5, the J gene TRBJ2-2; D may be TRBD2 (5 bases). Germline CDR1 MNHEY, CDR2 SVGAGI. The V gene lost 4 bases and the J gene lost 7 bases, with 10 bases spanning the gap. CDR3 length equals 13 residues. The CDR3 sequence is CASSWRTSGELFF. As DNA, the CDR3 is TGTGCCAGCAGTTGGAGGACGAGCGGGGAGCTGTTTTTT.

This chain uses TRBV5-1 with TRBJ1-2, with TRBD1 matching 8 bases. J was trimmed by 7 bases and V by 0 bases; bases with no gene match: 5. The CDR3 contains 14 residues. CDR1 and CDR2 from the germline V gene are SGHRS and YFSETQ. This chain's CDR3 is CASSLGQGMIGYTF. CDR3 DNA: TGCGCCAGCAGCTTGGGACAGGGGATGATTGGCTACACCTTC.

The chain employs TRBV7-7 and TRBJ2-1, with TRBD2 as a possible D gene (6 bases). Germline V gives CDR1 SSHAT, CDR2 FNYEAQ (reference sequence). The CDR3 is 14 amino acids. The V gene lost 0 bases and the J gene lost 7 bases, with 10 bases spanning the gap. CDR3 coding DNA: TGTGCCAGCAGCTTAGCGCTTGGGGGGAATGAGCAGTTCTTC. It translates to CASSLALGGNEQFF.

The chain is built from TRBV29-1 and TRBJ2-7; 8 nucleotides match TRBD2. The CDR3 totals 13 residues. V lost 5 bases, J lost 2 bases, and 5 bases stayed unmatched. Germline-derived CDR1 and CDR2 are SQVTM and ANQGSEA. This chain's CDR3 is CSVNSGGPYEQYF. CDR3 nucleotides: TGCAGCGTTAACAGCGGGGGTCCCTACGAGCAGTACTTC.

The rearrangement uses TRBV2 and TRBJ2-1; D is uncertain. The CDR3 is made up of 11 amino acids. Germline lookup yields CDR1 SNHLY and CDR2 FYNNEI. Trimming removed 6 bases at V and 8 bases at J, with 8 bases between. The CDR3 nucleotides are TGTGCCAGCAGCGTTCAGTATGAGCAGTTCTTC. Translated: CASSVQYEQFF.

The chain has TRBV6-1 and TRBJ2-1; D gene ambiguous. The germline CDR1 and CDR2 sequences are MNHNS and SASEGT. V dropped 5 bases and J dropped 12 bases, with 11 bases sitting between them. The CDR3 extends over 11 amino acids. The CDR3 sequence is CASSNAGLQFF. As DNA, the CDR3 is TGTGCCAGCAGTAATGCAGGTCTGCAGTTCTTC.

This clone was seen just once. The V gene is TRBV9, the J gene TRBJ2-5; a weak D match, TRBD2 (5 bases). The CDR3 is 14 residues long. Per germline, CDR1 SGDLS and CDR2 YYNGEE. Between the trimmed V and J ends, which lost 0 bases and 2 bases, there was a span of 8 bases. CDR3 region: CASSVGGIQETQYF. DNA of the CDR3: TGTGCCAGCAGCGTAGGAGGGATTCAAGAGACCCAGTACTTC.

The rearrangement links TRBV30 to TRBJ2-1; D gene ambiguous. Germline CDR1 GTSNPN, CDR2 SVGIG (reference sequence). This CDR3 is 11 amino acids long. V was pared by 0 bases and J by 5 bases, with 2 bases between. The CDR3 region is CAWSVDNEQFF. CDR3 bases: TGTGCCTGGAGTGTCGACAATGAGCAGTTCTTC.

Only a few counts were recorded for this clone. CDR3 nucleotide sequence: TGTGCCAGCAGCGGAACAGGGGCCAATGAGCAGTTCTTC. It yields the protein CASSGTGANEQFF. V gene TRBV5-4 combines with J gene TRBJ2-1; TRBD1 matches 7 bases. Germline-derived CDR1 and CDR2 are SGHNT and YYREEE (reference sequence). CDR3 length equals 13 residues. Germline trimming cut 4 bases from V and 6 bases from J; bases unmatched to any gene: 4. Combining the CDR3 with reference TRBV5-4 and TRBJ2-1 gives the whole variable domain ETGVTQSPTHLIKTRGQQVTLRCSSQSGHNTVSWYQQALGQGPQFIFQYYREEENGRGNFPPRFSGLQFPNYSSELNVNALELDDSALYLCASSGTGANEQFFGPGTRLTVL.

The CDR3: CASSLPGGTEAFF. In nucleotides, the CDR3 is TGTGCCAGCAGCCTTCCAGGGGGCACTGAAGCTTTCTTT. This chain uses TRBV6-6 with TRBJ1-1; 7 positions agree with TRBD1. The germline V gene encodes CDR1 MNHNY and CDR2 SVGAGI (reference sequence). The CDR3 is made up of 13 amino acids. V was pared by 6 bases and J by 4 bases, with 5 bases of the junction left unmatched.